This T cell receptor beta chain was captured in a study of blood T cell repertoires in COVID-19. The CDR3 spans 15 residues. The V segment lost 4 bases and the J segment 3 bases; nucleotides outside the gene matches: 5. CDR1 SGHTA and CDR2 FQGNSA come from the germline V gene. The protocol was immunoSEQ multiplex PCR, while the TCRdb copy is restricted to in-frame clones and leaves out a portion. The data contain around 140,000 clones, approximately 90% of them singletons. V usage is TRBV7-2 and J usage is TRBJ1-4; 7 nucleotides agree with TRBD1. Sequencing input: peripheral blood. The TCR was taken from a man aged 45-60 years with active or convalescent COVID-19. CDR3 in amino acids: CASSSETGSNEKLFF. The CDR3 nucleotides are TGTGCCAGCAGCTCAGAGACAGGGTCTAATGAAAAACTGTTTTTT.